This TCR beta chain emerged from a study of sequential checkpoint blockade in melanoma. Turning to the study itself: Maintenance nivolumab came after either treatment sequence.

Specified treatment: randomized to nivolumab then ipilimumab (arm A) or the reverse (arm B). The CDR3 loop spans 13 amino acids. In germline, CDR1 is SGHAT, CDR2 FQDESV (reference sequence). The data were produced by immunoSEQ multiplex PCR, yet TCRdb's version contains in-frame clones alone and is incomplete. This sample has over 4,500 clones; around three fifths occur once, and the top ten carry around two fifths. Of note for this clone: The junction and the germline gene differ at one end; a read error may be behind it.

The chain recombines TRBV11-1 with TRBJ1-1, with D perhaps TRBD1 (5 bases). The sample here was CD8+ T cells sorted from blood (inferred from file names), taken from a patient given nivolumab and ipilimumab in sequence. This sequence originates from a human donor with melanoma. The CDR3 sequence: CASSLGQLPGPDF. In nucleotides, the CDR3 is TGTGCCAGCAGCTTAGGACAGCTCCCAGGCCCGGACTTT.